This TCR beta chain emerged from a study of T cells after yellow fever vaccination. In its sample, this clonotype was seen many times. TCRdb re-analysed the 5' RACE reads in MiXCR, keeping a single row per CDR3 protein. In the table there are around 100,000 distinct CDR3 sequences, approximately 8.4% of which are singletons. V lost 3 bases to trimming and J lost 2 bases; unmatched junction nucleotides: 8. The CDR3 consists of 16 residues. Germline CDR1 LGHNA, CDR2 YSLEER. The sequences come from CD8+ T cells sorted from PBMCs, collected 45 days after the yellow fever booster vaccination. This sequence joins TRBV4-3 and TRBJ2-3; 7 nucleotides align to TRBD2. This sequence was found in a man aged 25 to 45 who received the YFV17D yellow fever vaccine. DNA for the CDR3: TGCGCCAGCAGCCACCTCGGGGCGGGAGCCACAGATACGCAGTATTTT. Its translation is CASSHLGAGATDTQYF.